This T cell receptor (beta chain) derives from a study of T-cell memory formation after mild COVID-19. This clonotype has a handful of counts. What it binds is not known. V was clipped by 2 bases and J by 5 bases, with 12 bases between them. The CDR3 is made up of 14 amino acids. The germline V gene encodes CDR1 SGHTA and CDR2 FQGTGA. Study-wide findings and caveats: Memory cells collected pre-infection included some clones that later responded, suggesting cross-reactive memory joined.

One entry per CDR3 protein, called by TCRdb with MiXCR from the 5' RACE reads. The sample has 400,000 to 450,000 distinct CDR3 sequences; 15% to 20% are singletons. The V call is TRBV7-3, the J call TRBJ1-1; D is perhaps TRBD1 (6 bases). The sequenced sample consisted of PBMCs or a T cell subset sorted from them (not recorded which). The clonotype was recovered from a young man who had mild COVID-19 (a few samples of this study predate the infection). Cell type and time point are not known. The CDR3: CASSLGPGETEAFF. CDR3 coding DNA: TGTGCCAGCAGCTTAGGGCCAGGGGAAACTGAAGCTTTCTTT.